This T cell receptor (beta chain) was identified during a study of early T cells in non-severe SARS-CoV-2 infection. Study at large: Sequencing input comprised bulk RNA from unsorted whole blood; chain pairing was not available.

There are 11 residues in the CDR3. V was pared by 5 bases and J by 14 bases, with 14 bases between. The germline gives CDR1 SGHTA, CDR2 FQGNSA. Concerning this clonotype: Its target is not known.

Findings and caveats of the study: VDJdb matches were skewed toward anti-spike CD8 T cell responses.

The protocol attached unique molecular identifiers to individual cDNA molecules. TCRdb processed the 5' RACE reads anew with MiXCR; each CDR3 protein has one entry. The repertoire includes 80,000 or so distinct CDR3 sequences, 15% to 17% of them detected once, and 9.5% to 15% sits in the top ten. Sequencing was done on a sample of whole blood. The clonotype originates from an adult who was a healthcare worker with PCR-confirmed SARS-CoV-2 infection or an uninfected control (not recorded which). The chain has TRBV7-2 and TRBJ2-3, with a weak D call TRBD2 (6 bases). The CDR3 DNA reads TGTGCCAGCAGCACTCTTCGGGGGTGGTATTTT. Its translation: CASSTLRGWYF.